This paragraph covers one T cell receptor beta chain sequence. Libraries were prepared by immunoSEQ multiplex PCR; TCRdb keeps only in-frame clonotypes and omits some of them. The sample carries fewer than 150,000 clones, about nine tenths recorded once. These data belong to a study of T cell responses to AZD1222 COVID-19 vaccine. This receptor was identified in an adult in good health. Sequenced material: peripheral blood, taken on day 0 of AZD1222 vaccination.

Here the CDR3 DNA reads TGTGCCATCAAGACCGTCATGAACACTGAAGCTTTCTTT. Its protein is CAIKTVMNTEAFF. V usage is TRBV10-3 and J usage is TRBJ1-1; D is ambiguous. Per the germline V gene, CDR1 is ENHRY and CDR2 is SYGVKD. V lost 7 bases and J 0 bases, leaving 9 bases between the germline ends. CDR3 length: 13 residues.